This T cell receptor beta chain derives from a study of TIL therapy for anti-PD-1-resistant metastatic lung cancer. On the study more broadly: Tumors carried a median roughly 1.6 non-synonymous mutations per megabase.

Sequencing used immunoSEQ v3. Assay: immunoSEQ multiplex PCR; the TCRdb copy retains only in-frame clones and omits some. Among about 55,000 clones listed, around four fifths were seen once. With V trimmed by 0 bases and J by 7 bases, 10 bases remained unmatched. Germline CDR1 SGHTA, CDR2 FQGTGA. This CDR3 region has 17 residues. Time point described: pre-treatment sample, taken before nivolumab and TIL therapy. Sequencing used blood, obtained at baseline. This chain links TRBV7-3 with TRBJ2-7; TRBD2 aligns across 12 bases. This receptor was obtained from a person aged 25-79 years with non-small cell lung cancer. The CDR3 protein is CASSLTGGLAGPGEQYF. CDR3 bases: TGTGCCAGCAGCTTAACAGGGGGACTAGCGGGCCCTGGGGAGCAGTACTTC.